This T cell receptor (beta chain) was sequenced for a study of T cell changes during pregnancy in multiple sclerosis. Using immunoSEQ multiplex PCR, the repertoire was profiled, and TCRdb retains in-frame clones only, with some absent. This sample has about 70,000 clones; 91% occur once, and the top ten carry about 2%. The germline V gene encodes CDR1 SNHLY and CDR2 FYNNEI. Trimming pared 4 bases from V and 3 bases from J, leaving 15 bases between. The CDR3 extends over 15 amino acids. This rearrangement joins TRBV2 to TRBJ1-1; D unresolved. The origin of this receptor is a female donor with multiple sclerosis, enrolled in a pregnancy study. The sample consisted of peripheral blood, taken in the first trimester of pregnancy. CDR3 amino acids: CASSAEPQVDTEAFF. CDR3 DNA: TGTGCCAGCAGTGCAGAGCCCCAGGTCGACACTGAAGCTTTCTTT.